This T cell receptor (beta chain) is from a study of blood T cells in healthy people across ages. As for the study in general: Using template switching, researchers captured about one barcoded beta molecule for each two T cells.

Isolated per sample were at least 7 million PBMCs. It was with a sample-barcoded 5' primer and a J-beta primer mix that a second PCR of about 6 to 11 cycles was run. Unique molecular identifiers of 12 random nucleotides labeled each cDNA. One entry per CDR3 protein, called by TCRdb with MiXCR from the 5' RACE reads. The sample has 1.5 million to 2 million distinct CDR3 sequences; around half are singletons. Germline CDR1 and CDR2: LNHDA and SQIVND (reference sequence). The CDR3 sequence is 13 residues long. V lost 8 bases and J 9 bases, leaving 18 bases between the germline ends. This clonotype was obtained from a woman between 35 and 50 years old in good health. The chain links TRBV19 to TRBJ2-3; D is ambiguous. The specimen was blood. The CDR3, as DNA: TGTGCCAGTCAAGATGGACCGTTTGGGACGCAGTATTTT. Encoded protein: CASQDGPFGTQYF. Variable domain in full (rest from reference TRBV19 and TRBJ2-3): DGGITQSPKYLFRKEGQNVTLSCEQNLNHDAMYWYRQDPGQGLRLIYYSQIVNDFQKGDIAEGYSVSREKKESFPLTVTSAQKNPTAFYLCASQDGPFGTQYFGPGTRLTVL.